One and the same sample provided the 5 T cell receptor beta chains below, sequenced in a study of T-cell memory formation after mild COVID-19. Using its own MiXCR run on the 5' RACE reads, TCRdb lists one record per CDR3 protein. The table has roughly 410,000 distinct CDR3 sequences, roughly a quarter seen once; the top ten hold roughly 8.7%. Sequenced input: PBMCs or a T cell subset sorted from them (not recorded which). The receptors stem from an adult woman who had mild COVID-19 (a few samples of this study predate the infection). Cell type and time point are not known.

This clonotype was picked up a small number of times. J is TRBJ2-1 and V is TRBV6-5; D gene uncertain. Germline V gene lookup returns CDR1 MNHEY and CDR2 SVGAGI. V was shortened by 0 bases and J by 10 bases, with 10 bases between the two germline ends. The CDR3 is made up of 13 amino acids. CDR3 coding DNA: TGTGCCAGCAGTTACTCCTTGTCCTCAGAGCAGTTCTTC. Protein product: CASSYSLSSEQFF.

This clonotype has only a few counts. The J gene is TRBJ2-1, the V gene TRBV12-3 or TRBV12-4; 10 bases line up with TRBD1. The CDR3 is 16 residues long. The V segment lost 5 bases and the J segment 8 bases; nucleotides outside the gene matches: 12. CDR3 DNA: TGTGCCAGCAGTAACCCGGGACAGGGGTTGTTTGATGAGCAGTTCTTC. Translated: CASSNPGQGLFDEQFF.

The chain joins TRBV5-1 to TRBJ1-5; D remains ambiguous. Trimming cost V 0 bases and J 2 bases, with 12 bases left between them. The CDR3 totals 16 residues. Germline CDR1 SGHRS, CDR2 YFSETQ. The CDR3 coding sequence is TGCGCCAGCAGCTTGGTGCCCGGGGAGGGCAATCAGCCCCAGCATTTT. Its translation is CASSLVPGEGNQPQHF.

This clonotype was recorded at least ten times. The chain couples TRBV18 to TRBJ1-5, with D uncertain. CDR1 and CDR2 from the germline V gene are KGHSH and LQKENI. The CDR3 runs 16 residues. The V and J ends lost 2 bases and 3 bases respectively, with 14 bases between them. CDR3 DNA sequence: TGTGCCAGCTCACCAGCGGAGAGGATCGACAATCAGCCCCAGCATTTT. Translation gives CASSPAERIDNQPQHF.

This clonotype appeared a few times. This chain connects TRBV5-1 to TRBJ2-3; D tentatively reads TRBD1 or TRBD2 (5 bases each). The CDR3 is 16 residues long. V lost 4 bases, J lost 2 bases, and 17 bases lay in between. The germline gives CDR1 SGHRS, CDR2 YFSETQ. The CDR3 sequence: CASSEITRGPTDTQYF. The CDR3 DNA is TGCGCCAGCAGCGAAATTACCCGGGGCCCCACAGATACGCAGTATTTT.